One sample yielded the 15 T cell receptor beta chains listed below, sequenced in a study of blood T cell repertoires in COVID-19. Generated by immunoSEQ multiplex PCR, the TCRdb table keeps only in-frame clones and is missing some. The sample gives under 250,000 clones, roughly 85% of which show up once; 9.1% is in the top ten. The sequencing input was PBMCs or T cells enriched from blood (not recorded which). Every receptor here comes from a woman between 50 and 59 years old with acute COVID-19.

The chain uses TRBV19 and TRBJ1-5, with D tentatively TRBD1 (5 bases). There are 16 residues in the CDR3. Trimming left V 0 bases short and J 1 base short, with 10 bases between. The germline CDR1 and CDR2 sequences are LNHDA and SQIVND (reference sequence). This CDR3 is CASSIEAGRSNQPQHF. The DNA of the CDR3 is TGTGCCAGTAGTATAGAGGCGGGGCGAAGCAATCAGCCCCAGCATTTT.

The rearrangement uses TRBV4-1 and TRBJ2-7, with 7 positions matching TRBD2. Germline CDR1 and CDR2: MGHRA and YSYEKL. V dropped 2 bases and J dropped 4; count of bases not matched to a gene: 8. This CDR3 has 15 amino acids. DNA of the CDR3: TGCGCCAGCAGCCAATACGGGGGGACGCTGTACGAGCAGTACTTC. It translates to CASSQYGGTLYEQYF.

V is TRBV7-2 and J is TRBJ1-3; D perhaps matches TRBD1 (5 bases). The CDR3 runs 16 residues. Trimming cost V 2 bases and J 3 bases, with 14 bases left between them. The germline V gene has CDR1 SGHTA and CDR2 FQGNSA. The CDR3 here is CASSLFQGTSGNTIYF. The CDR3 nucleotides read TGTGCCAGCAGCTTATTTCAGGGAACAAGTGGAAACACCATATATTTT.

The chain couples TRBV3-1 (or the pseudogene TRBV3-2) to TRBJ1-5; a weak D match, TRBD1 (5 bases). V was clipped by 4 bases and J by 1 base, with 11 bases between them. The V gene's germline CDR1 is LGHDT and CDR2 YNNKEL (reference sequence). The CDR3 loop spans 15 amino acids. CDR3 DNA: TGTGCCAGCAGCCCCCAAGGGGTGAGCAATCAGCCCCAGCATTTT. Residues: CASSPQGVSNQPQHF.

The chain is built from TRBV7-9 and TRBJ2-7; maybe TRBD2 (5 bases). The CDR3 runs 15 residues. Trimming stripped 6 bases from V and 0 bases from J, with 15 bases between. CDR1 is SEHNR, CDR2 FQNEAQ, per germline (reference sequence). Here the CDR3 reads CASSSRTGSSYEQYF. The CDR3 coding sequence is TGTGCCAGCAGTAGCAGGACGGGGAGCTCCTACGAGCAGTACTTC.

The chain combines TRBV6-5 with TRBJ1-4, with 7 nucleotides matching TRBD1. V trimming: 8 bases; J trimming: 3 bases; junction bases outside the gene matches: 9. Per germline, CDR1 MNHEY and CDR2 SVGAGI. CDR3 size: 15 residues. CDR3 amino acids: CASGDRGQANEKLFF. CDR3 nucleotides: TGTGCCAGCGGGGATAGGGGGCAGGCTAATGAAAAACTGTTTTTT.

The CDR3 bases are TGTGCCAGCAGCGCGAACAGCATGAACACTGAAGCTTTCTTT. Protein sequence: CASSANSMNTEAFF. This rearrangement joins TRBV9 to TRBJ1-1; no firm D call. CDR1 and CDR2 from the germline V gene are SGDLS and YYNGEE. V was shortened by 3 bases and J by 0 bases, with 9 bases between the two germline ends. The CDR3 covers 14 residues. Based on the CDR3 plus reference TRBV9 and TRBJ1-1, the full variable domain is DSGVTQTPKHLITATGQRVTLRCSPRSGDLSVYWYQQSLDQGLQFLIQYYNGEERAKGNILERFSAQQFPDLHSELNLSSLELGDSALYFCASSANSMNTEAFFGQGTRLTVV.

The rearrangement uses TRBV29-1 and TRBJ1-2; TRBD1 aligns across 9 bases. CDR3 size: 14 residues. Germline loops: CDR1 SQVTM, CDR2 ANQGSEA. Losses at the gene ends were 8 bases for V and 1 base for J; bases not matched to a gene: 8. For the CDR3, the DNA is TGCAGCAGCCGGGACAGGGCTAATAACTATGGCTACACCTTC. It yields the protein CSSRDRANNYGYTF.

V and J are TRBV9 and TRBJ2-7, with D possibly TRBD1 on 6 matching bases. With 0 bases removed from V and 3 bases from J, the gap between germline ends came to 13 bases. This CDR3 is 15 amino acids long. The germline V gene encodes CDR1 SGDLS and CDR2 YYNGEE. DNA of the CDR3: TGTGCCAGCAGCGTAGGACCGGGACATAGCTACGAGCAGTACTTC. Its protein product is CASSVGPGHSYEQYF. The whole variable domain, remainder taken from reference TRBV9 and TRBJ2-7, is DSGVTQTPKHLITATGQRVTLRCSPRSGDLSVYWYQQSLDQGLQFLIQYYNGEERAKGNILERFSAQQFPDLHSELNLSSLELGDSALYFCASSVGPGHSYEQYFGPGTRLTVT.

The chain carries TRBV18 and TRBJ1-5; 11 nucleotides align to TRBD1. The junction had 5 bases not matched to a gene; V was cut back by 4 bases and J by 6 bases. Germline V gene data show CDR1 as KGHSH and CDR2 as LQKENI. This CDR3 is built from 15 residues. CDR3 sequence: CASSRTGTGGQPQHF. Here the CDR3 DNA reads TGTGCCAGCTCACGCACCGGGACAGGGGGTCAGCCCCAGCATTTT.

The CDR3 region has the DNA TGTGCCAGCACCACGGGACAGGGCTACGAGCAGTACTTC. Its translation: CASTTGQGYEQYF. The chain couples TRBV27 to TRBJ2-7; TRBD1 agrees at 9 bases. Germline CDR1 reads MNHEY; CDR2 reads SMNVEV (reference sequence). V was clipped by 7 bases and J by 3 bases; unmatched bases: 4. This CDR3 comprises 13 residues.

This chain connects TRBV11-2 to TRBJ2-1, with D perhaps TRBD1 (5 bases). The CDR3 consists of 13 residues. With 2 bases removed from V and 8 bases from J, the gap between germline ends came to 10 bases. Germline CDR1 SGHAT, CDR2 FQNNGV. CDR3 sequence: CASSLSRVDEQFF. The CDR3, as DNA: TGTGCCAGCAGCTTAAGCAGGGTGGATGAGCAGTTCTTC. The full variable domain, with the rest looked up from reference TRBV11-2 and TRBJ2-1, is EAGVAQSPRYKIIEKRQSVAFWCNPISGHATLYWYQQILGQGPKLLIQFQNNGVVDDSQLPKDRFSAERLKGVDSTLKIQPAKLEDSAVYLCASSLSRVDEQFFGPGTRLTVL.

This chain connects TRBV9 to TRBJ1-2, with a tentative D call TRBD1 (6 bases). The V and J ends lost 4 bases and 2 bases respectively, with 18 bases between them. This CDR3 is 16 amino acids long. Germline V gene sequence: CDR1 SGDLS, CDR2 YYNGEE. For the CDR3, the DNA is TGTGCCAGCAGCCTACCGAGGGGGGGCCGGAACTATGGCTACACCTTC. This sequence encodes CASSLPRGGRNYGYTF. Full variable domain (outside the CDR3, taken from reference TRBV9 and TRBJ1-2): DSGVTQTPKHLITATGQRVTLRCSPRSGDLSVYWYQQSLDQGLQFLIQYYNGEERAKGNILERFSAQQFPDLHSELNLSSLELGDSALYFCASSLPRGGRNYGYTFGSGTRLTVV.

The CDR3 is CASSLSGVDTQYF. In DNA form, the CDR3 reads TGTGCCAGCAGCTTGTCGGGGGTAGATACCCAGTACTTC. The chain carries TRBV7-9 and TRBJ2-5; D might be TRBD2 (6 bases). The V gene lost 3 bases and the J gene lost 8 bases, with 13 bases spanning the gap. This CDR3 region has 13 residues. The V gene's germline CDR1 is SEHNR and CDR2 FQNEAQ (reference sequence).

This chain uses TRBV5-1 with TRBJ2-5, with 7 bases that match TRBD1. There are 14 residues in the CDR3. V lost 4 bases and J lost 1; bases outside the gene matches: 4. The germline CDR1 and CDR2 sequences are SGHRS and YFSETQ. The CDR3 sequence: CASSSTGAQETQYF. The DNA of the CDR3 is TGCGCCAGCAGCAGTACAGGGGCCCAAGAGACCCAGTACTTC.